In this sample, the clone carrying this TCR beta chain turned up once. This entry belongs to a study of shared clonotypes between healthy human individuals. The sequencing of unsorted PBMC DNA took place on ten immunoSEQ deep assay plates. The repertoire was sequenced with immunoSEQ multiplex PCR; TCRdb's copy has only in-frame clones and lacks some. This table has fewer than 600,000 clones, roughly 80% appearing once. The CDR3 is 15 amino acids. Germline V gene lookup returns CDR1 SGHRS and CDR2 YFSETQ. V was clipped by 0 bases and J by 6 bases; unmatched bases: 4. The chain carries TRBV5-1 and TRBJ2-2; 8 bases are shared with TRBD2. This TCR derives from a woman aged 40 to 55 in good health. Some clones in this sample may be carry-over from other donors' samples. Source material: PBMCs. The DNA for the CDR3 is TGCGCCAGCAGCTTGGTTGGCGGGGGGTCCGGGGAGCTGTTTTTT. Encoded protein: CASSLVGGGSGELFF.